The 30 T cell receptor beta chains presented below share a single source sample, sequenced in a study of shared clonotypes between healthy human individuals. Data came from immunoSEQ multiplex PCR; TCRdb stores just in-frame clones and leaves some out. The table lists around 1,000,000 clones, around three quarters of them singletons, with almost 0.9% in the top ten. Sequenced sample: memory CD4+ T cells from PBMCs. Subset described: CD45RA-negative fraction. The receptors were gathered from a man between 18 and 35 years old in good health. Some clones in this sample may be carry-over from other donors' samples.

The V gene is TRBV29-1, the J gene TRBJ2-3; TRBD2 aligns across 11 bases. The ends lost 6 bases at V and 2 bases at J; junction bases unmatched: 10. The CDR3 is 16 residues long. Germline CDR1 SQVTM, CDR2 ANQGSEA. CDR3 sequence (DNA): TGCAGCGTGGCCGGGACTAGCGGCGTCTACACAGATACGCAGTATTTT. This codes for CSVAGTSGVYTDTQYF.

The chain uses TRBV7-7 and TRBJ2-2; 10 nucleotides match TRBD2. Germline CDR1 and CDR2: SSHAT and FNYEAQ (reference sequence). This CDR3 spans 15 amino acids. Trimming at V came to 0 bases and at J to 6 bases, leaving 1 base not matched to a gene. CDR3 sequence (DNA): TGTGCCAGCAGCTTAGCACTAGCGGGACCCGGGGAGCTGTTTTTT. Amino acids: CASSLALAGPGELFF.

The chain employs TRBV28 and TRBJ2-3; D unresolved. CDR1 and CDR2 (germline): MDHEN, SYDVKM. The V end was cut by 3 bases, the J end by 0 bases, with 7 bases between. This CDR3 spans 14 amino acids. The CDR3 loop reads CASSFHPSTDTQYF. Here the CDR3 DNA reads TGTGCCAGCAGTTTCCACCCCAGCACAGATACGCAGTATTTT. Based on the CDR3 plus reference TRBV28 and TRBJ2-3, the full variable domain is DVKVTQSSRYLVKRTGEKVFLECVQDMDHENMFWYRQDPGLGLRLIYFSYDVKMKEKGDIPEGYSVSREKKERFSLILESASTNQTSMYLCASSFHPSTDTQYFGPGTRLTVL.

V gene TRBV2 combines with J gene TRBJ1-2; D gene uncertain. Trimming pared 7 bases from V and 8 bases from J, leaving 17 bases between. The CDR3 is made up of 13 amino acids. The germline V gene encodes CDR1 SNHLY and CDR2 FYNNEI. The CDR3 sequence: CASIPGTKGGYTF. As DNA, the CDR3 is TGTGCCAGCATTCCGGGCACCAAAGGGGGCTACACCTTC.

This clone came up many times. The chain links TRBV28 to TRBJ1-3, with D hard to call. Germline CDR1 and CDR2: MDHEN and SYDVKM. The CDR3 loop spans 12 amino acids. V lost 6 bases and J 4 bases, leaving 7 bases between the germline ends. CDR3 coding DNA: TGTGCCAGCAGGGTTGCCGGAAACACCATATATTTT. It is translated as CASRVAGNTIYF.

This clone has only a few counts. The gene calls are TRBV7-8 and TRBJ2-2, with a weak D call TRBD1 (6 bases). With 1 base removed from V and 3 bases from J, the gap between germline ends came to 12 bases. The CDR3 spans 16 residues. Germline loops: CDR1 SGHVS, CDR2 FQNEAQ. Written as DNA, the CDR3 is TGTGCCAGCAGCTTAGATAGGGCAGGGGACACCGGGGAGCTGTTTTTT. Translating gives CASSLDRAGDTGELFF.

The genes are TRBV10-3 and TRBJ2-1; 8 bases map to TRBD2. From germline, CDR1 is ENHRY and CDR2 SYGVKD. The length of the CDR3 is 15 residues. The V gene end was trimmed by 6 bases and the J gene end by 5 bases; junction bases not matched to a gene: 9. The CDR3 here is CAIRETGTRNNEQFF. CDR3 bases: TGTGCCATCAGAGAGACCGGGACTAGAAACAATGAGCAGTTCTTC.

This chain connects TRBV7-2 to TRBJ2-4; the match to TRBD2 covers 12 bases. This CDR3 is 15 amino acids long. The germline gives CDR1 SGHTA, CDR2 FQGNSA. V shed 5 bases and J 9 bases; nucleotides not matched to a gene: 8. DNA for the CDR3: TGTGCCAGCAGCCCCCGACTAGCGGGAGACAGCATTCAGTACTTC. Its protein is CASSPRLAGDSIQYF. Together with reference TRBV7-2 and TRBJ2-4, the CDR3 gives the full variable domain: GAGVSQSPSNKVTEKGKDVELRCDPISGHTALYWYRQSLGQGLEFLIYFQGNSAPDKSGLPSDRFSAERTGGSVSTLTIQRTQQEDSAVYLCASSPRLAGDSIQYFGAGTRLSVL.

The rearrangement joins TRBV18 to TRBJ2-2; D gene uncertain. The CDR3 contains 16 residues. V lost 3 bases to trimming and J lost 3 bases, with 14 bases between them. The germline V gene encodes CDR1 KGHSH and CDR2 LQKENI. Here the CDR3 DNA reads TGTGCCAGCTCACCGCTTCCTTCGGTCGACACCGGGGAGCTGTTTTTT. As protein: CASSPLPSVDTGELFF.

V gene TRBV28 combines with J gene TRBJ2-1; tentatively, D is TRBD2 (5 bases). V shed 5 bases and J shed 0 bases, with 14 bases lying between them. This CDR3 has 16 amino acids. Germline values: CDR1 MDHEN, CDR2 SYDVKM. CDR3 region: CASSPGGSTSYNEQFF. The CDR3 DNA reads TGTGCCAGCAGTCCAGGCGGGTCAACCTCCTACAATGAGCAGTTCTTC. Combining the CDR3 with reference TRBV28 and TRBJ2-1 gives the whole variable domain DVKVTQSSRYLVKRTGEKVFLECVQDMDHENMFWYRQDPGLGLRLIYFSYDVKMKEKGDIPEGYSVSREKKERFSLILESASTNQTSMYLCASSPGGSTSYNEQFFGPGTRLTVL.

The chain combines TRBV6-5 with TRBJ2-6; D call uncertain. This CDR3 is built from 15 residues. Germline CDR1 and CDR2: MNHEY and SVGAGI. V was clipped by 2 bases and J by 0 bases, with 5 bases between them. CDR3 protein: CASSYAPSGANVLTF. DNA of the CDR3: TGTGCCAGCAGTTACGCACCCTCTGGGGCCAACGTCCTGACTTTC.

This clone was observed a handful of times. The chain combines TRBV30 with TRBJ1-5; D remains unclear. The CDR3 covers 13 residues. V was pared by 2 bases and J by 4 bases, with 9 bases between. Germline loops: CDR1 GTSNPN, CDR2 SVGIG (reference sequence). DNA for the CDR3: TGTGCCTGGAGTATTCAGGAGAATCAGCCCCAGCATTTT. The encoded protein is CAWSIQENQPQHF.

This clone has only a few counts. The CDR3 sequence: CASSPTGGRAKNIQYF. The CDR3 DNA is TGTGCCAGCAGCCCCACAGGGGGCAGGGCCAAAAACATTCAGTACTTC. The chain is built from TRBV7-3 and TRBJ2-4; 9 nucleotides agree with TRBD1. The CDR3 length is 16 residues. The V segment lost 5 bases and the J segment 1 base; nucleotides outside the gene matches: 6. Germline V gene data show CDR1 as SGHTA and CDR2 as FQGTGA.

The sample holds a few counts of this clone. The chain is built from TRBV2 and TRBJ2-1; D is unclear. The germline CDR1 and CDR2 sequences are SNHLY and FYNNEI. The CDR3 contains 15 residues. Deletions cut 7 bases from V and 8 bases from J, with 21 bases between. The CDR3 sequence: CASTPPGSVSYEQFF. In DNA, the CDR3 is TGTGCCAGCACCCCCCCCGGGTCGGTCTCCTATGAGCAGTTCTTC.

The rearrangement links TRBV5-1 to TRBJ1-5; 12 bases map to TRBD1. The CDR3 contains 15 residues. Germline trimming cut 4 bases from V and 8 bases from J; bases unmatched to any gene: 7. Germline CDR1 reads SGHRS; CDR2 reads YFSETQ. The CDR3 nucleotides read TGCGCCAGCAGCGCAGGGACAGGGGGCATTGAGCCCCAGCATTTT. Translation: CASSAGTGGIEPQHF.

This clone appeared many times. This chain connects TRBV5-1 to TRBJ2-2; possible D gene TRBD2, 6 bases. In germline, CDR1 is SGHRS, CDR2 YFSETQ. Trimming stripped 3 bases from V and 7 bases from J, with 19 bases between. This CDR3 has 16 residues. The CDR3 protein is CASSSLAKAKDGELFF. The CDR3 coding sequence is TGCGCCAGCAGCTCTCTAGCGAAAGCTAAGGACGGGGAGCTGTTTTTT.

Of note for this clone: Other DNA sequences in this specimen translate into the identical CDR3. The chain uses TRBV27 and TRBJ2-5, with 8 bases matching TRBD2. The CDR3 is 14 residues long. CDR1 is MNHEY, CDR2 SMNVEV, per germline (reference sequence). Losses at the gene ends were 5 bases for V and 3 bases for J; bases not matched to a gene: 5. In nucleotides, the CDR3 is TGTGCCAGCAGTAGGCCGGGAGGGAAAGAGACCCAGTACTTC. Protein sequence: CASSRPGGKETQYF.

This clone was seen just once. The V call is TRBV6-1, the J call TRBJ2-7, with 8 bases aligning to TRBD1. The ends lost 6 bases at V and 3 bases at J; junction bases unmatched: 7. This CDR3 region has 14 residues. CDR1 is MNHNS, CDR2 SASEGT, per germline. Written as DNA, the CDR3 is TGTGCCAGCAGCTTTCCAGGGGGCCACTACGAGCAGTACTTC. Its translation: CASSFPGGHYEQYF.

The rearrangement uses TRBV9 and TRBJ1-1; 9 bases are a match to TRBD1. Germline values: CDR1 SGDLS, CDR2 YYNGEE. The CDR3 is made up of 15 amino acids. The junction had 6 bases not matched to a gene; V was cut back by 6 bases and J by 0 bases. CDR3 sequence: CASIIQGAVNTEAFF. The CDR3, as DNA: TGTGCCAGCATCATACAGGGGGCTGTGAACACTGAAGCTTTCTTT. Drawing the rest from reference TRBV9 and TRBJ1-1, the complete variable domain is DSGVTQTPKHLITATGQRVTLRCSPRSGDLSVYWYQQSLDQGLQFLIQYYNGEERAKGNILERFSAQQFPDLHSELNLSSLELGDSALYFCASIIQGAVNTEAFFGQGTRLTVV.

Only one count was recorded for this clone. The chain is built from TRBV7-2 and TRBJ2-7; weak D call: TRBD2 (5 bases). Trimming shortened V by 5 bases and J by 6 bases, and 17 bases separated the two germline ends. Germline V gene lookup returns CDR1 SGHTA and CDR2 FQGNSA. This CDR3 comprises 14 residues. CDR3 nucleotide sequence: TGTGCCAGCAGCCGTTGGAGCGGTCTGGTCGAGCAGTACTTC. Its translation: CASSRWSGLVEQYF.

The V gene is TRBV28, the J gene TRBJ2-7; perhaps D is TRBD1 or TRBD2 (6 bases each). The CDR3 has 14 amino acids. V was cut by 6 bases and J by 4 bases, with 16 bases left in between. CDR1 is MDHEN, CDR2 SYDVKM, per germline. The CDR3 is CASREGDSLYEQYF. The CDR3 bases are TGTGCCAGCAGGGAGGGGGACTCCCTATACGAGCAGTACTTC.

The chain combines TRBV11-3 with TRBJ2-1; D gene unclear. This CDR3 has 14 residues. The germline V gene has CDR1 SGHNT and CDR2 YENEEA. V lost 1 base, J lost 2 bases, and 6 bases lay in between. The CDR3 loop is CASSLGPAYNEQFF. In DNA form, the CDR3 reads TGTGCCAGCAGCTTAGGGCCTGCCTACAATGAGCAGTTCTTC.

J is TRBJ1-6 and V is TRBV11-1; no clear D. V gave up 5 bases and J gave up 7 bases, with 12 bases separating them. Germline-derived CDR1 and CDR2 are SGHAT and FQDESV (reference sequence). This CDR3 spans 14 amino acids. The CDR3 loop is CASSATDLNSPLHF. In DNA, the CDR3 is TGTGCCAGCAGCGCAACAGACCTCAATTCACCCCTCCACTTT.

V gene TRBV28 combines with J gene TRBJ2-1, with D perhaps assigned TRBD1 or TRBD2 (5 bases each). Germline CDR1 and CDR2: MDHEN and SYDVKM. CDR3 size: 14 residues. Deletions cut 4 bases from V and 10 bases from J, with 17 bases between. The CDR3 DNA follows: TGTGCCAGCAGTTCCGCGACCCTCTGGGGGGAGCAGTTCTTC. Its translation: CASSSATLWGEQFF. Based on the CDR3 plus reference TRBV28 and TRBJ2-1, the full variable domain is DVKVTQSSRYLVKRTGEKVFLECVQDMDHENMFWYRQDPGLGLRLIYFSYDVKMKEKGDIPEGYSVSREKKERFSLILESASTNQTSMYLCASSSATLWGEQFFGPGTRLTVL.

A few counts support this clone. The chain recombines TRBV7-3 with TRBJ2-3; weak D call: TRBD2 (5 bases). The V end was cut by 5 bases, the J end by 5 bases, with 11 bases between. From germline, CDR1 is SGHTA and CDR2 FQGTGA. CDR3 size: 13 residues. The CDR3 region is CASSPFRGDTQYF. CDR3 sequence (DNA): TGTGCCAGCAGCCCTTTCCGGGGAGATACGCAGTATTTT.

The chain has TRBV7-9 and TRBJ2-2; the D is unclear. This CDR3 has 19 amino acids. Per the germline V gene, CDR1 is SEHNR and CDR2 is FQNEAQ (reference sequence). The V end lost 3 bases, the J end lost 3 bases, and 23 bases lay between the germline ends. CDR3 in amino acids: CASSFRRASEKSYTGELFF. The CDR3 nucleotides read TGTGCCAGCAGCTTTCGTCGGGCGTCGGAGAAGAGCTACACCGGGGAGCTGTTTTTT. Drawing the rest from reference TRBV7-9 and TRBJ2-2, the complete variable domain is DTGVSQNPRHKITKRGQNVTFRCDPISEHNRLYWYRQTLGQGPEFLTYFQNEAQLEKSRLLSDRFSAERPKGSFSTLEIQRTEQGDSAMYLCASSFRRASEKSYTGELFFGEGSRLTVL.

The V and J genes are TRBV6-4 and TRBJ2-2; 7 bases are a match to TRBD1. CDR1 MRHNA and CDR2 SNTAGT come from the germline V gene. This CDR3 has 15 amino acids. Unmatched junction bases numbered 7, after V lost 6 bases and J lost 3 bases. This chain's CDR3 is CASSHRGGDTGELFF. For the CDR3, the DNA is TGTGCCAGCAGCCACAGGGGTGGAGACACCGGGGAGCTGTTTTTT.

The chain's CDR3 is CASSQGGTTLQETQYF. In DNA form, the CDR3 reads TGCGCCAGCAGCCAAGGGGGAACAACTCTTCAAGAGACCCAGTACTTC. The chain employs TRBV4-3 and TRBJ2-5; the D is unclear. The V end lost 1 base, the J end lost 2 bases, and 14 bases lay between the germline ends. Germline CDR1 and CDR2: LGHNA and YSLEER. This CDR3 is built from 16 residues.

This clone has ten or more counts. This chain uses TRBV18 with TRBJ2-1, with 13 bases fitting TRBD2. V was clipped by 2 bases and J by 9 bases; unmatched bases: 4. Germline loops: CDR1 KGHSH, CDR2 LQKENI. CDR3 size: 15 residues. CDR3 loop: CASSPFGTSGVEQFF. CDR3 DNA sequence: TGTGCCAGCTCACCATTTGGGACTAGCGGGGTTGAGCAGTTCTTC.

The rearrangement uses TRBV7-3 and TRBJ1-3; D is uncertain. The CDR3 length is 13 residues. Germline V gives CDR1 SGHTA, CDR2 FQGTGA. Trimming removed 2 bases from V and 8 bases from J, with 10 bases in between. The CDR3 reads CASSLGLRDTIYF. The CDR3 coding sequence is TGTGCCAGCAGCTTAGGACTGAGGGACACCATATATTTT.